The clone carrying this T cell receptor beta chain was counted many times. Preparing the TCRbeta library involved the use of unique molecular identifiers. TCRdb re-called the PCR reads through MiXCR, storing one row per CDR3 protein. The sample includes 400,000 to 450,000 distinct CDR3 sequences, approximately 42% of them seen just once. This specimen belongs to a study of T-cell reconstitution after alpha-beta-depleted transplantation in children. The CDR3 runs to 15 residues. With 6 bases clipped from V and 8 bases from J, the junction kept 13 bases outside the gene matches. Germline-derived CDR1 and CDR2 are SNHLY and FYNNEI.

The receptor comes from a girl under 10 years old with aplastic anemia, due to receive a stem cell transplant. This chain joins TRBV2 and TRBJ2-1; 7 nucleotides agree with TRBD1. The sample in question was PBMCs, obtained before TCRalphabeta/CD19-depleted stem cell transplant. CDR3 coding DNA: TGTGCCAGCAGGGCTAAAGGGGGCTCCACTTATGAGCAGTTCTTC. This encodes CASRAKGGSTYEQFF.